This T cell receptor (beta chain) was obtained from a study of regulatory T cells in long-lasting Graves disease. Findings of the study overall: Newly diagnosed patients had higher TCR diversity than persistent Graves' patients did. The persistent group shared 3,000 or so public clonotypes, more than the 966 shared by new patients. Small sample size may have lowered accuracy.

This clonotype was recorded at least ten times. Antigen unknown. Germline V CDR1 and CDR2: LNHDA, SQIVND (reference sequence). Trimming left V 5 bases short and J 0 bases short, with 13 bases between. The length of the CDR3 is 15 residues. Time point indicated: newly diagnosed GD, antithyroid drugs for less than 3 months. Making the TCR library involved RNA that had been extracted from PBMCs. Assembly of TCR beta libraries relied on iRepertoire HTBI primers together with Arm-PCR of CDR3 regions. Using its own MiXCR run on the multiplex PCR reads, TCRdb lists one record per CDR3 protein. This repertoire shows 350,000 to 400,000 distinct CDR3 sequences, about 14% found once; its top ten account for about 20%.

V is TRBV19 and J is TRBJ1-1; D remains unclear. The material was peripheral blood mononuclear cells (PBMCs), obtained at new diagnosis, from a patient treated with antithyroid drugs. The sequence was collected from a female donor with Graves disease. CDR3 sequence: CASSPWTAMNTEAFF. CDR3 DNA: TGTGCCAGTAGTCCGTGGACGGCGATGAACACTGAAGCTTTCTTT. Combining the CDR3 with reference TRBV19 and TRBJ1-1 gives the whole variable domain DGGITQSPKYLFRKEGQNVTLSCEQNLNHDAMYWYRQDPGQGLRLIYYSQIVNDFQKGDIAEGYSVSREKKESFPLTVTSAQKNPTAFYLCASSPWTAMNTEAFFGQGTRLTVV.